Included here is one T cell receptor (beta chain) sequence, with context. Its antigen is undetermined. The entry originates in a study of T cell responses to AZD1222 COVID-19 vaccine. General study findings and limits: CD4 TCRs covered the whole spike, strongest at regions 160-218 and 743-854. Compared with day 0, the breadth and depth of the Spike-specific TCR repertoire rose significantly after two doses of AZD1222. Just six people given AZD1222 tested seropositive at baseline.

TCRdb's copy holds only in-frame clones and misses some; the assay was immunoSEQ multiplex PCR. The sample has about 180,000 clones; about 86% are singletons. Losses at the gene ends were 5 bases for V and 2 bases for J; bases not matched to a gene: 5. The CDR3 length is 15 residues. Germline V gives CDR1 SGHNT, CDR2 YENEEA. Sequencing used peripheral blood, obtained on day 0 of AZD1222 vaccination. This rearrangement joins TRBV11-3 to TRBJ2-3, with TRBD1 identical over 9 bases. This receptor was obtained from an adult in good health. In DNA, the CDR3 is TGTGCCAGCAGCCCCGGGACAGGGAACACAGATACGCAGTATTTT. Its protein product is CASSPGTGNTDTQYF.